What follows are 9 T cell receptor beta chains derived from one specimen sequenced in a study of CD8 T cells in Susac syndrome. Reverse transcription used roughly 0.5 to 1 ug RNA and random hexamers. Each CDR3 protein is one row after TCRdb ran MiXCR on the immunoSEQ multiplex PCR reads. This sample has 70,000 or so distinct CDR3 sequences, with roughly 94% found just once. Source material: CD8+ T cells from PBMCs. The receptors come from a human donor in good health.

The V call is TRBV29-1, the J call TRBJ2-3, with D possibly TRBD2 on 5 matching bases. V was trimmed by 0 bases and J by 5 bases, leaving 12 bases between them. This CDR3 spans 14 amino acids. The germline CDR1 and CDR2 sequences are SQVTM and ANQGSEA. The CDR3 coding sequence is TGCAGCGTTGAAGACGTACTAGTGAGAGATACGCAGTATTTT. It is translated as CSVEDVLVRDTQYF.

The CDR3: CASSATGMRETQYF. CDR3 nucleotides: TGTGCCAGCAGCGCTACAGGGATGAGGGAGACCCAGTACTTC. This rearrangement joins TRBV9 to TRBJ2-5; a possible D gene is TRBD1 (6 bases). Per germline, CDR1 SGDLS and CDR2 YYNGEE. This CDR3 comprises 14 residues. The V gene lost 3 bases and the J gene lost 5 bases, with 14 bases spanning the gap.

The rearrangement links TRBV2 to TRBJ2-6; no clear D gene. Between the trimmed V and J ends, which lost 8 bases and 1 base, there was a span of 9 bases. The CDR3 has 14 residues. From germline, CDR1 is SNHLY and CDR2 FYNNEI. The CDR3 DNA reads as TGTGCCAGCGCCTATCGGTCTGGGGCCAACGTCCTGACTTTC. It codes for CASAYRSGANVLTF. The full variable domain, rest sourced from reference TRBV2 and TRBJ2-6, is EPEVTQTPSHQVTQMGQEVILRCVPISNHLYFYWYRQILGQKVEFLVSFYNNEISEKSEIFDDQFSVERPDGSNFTLKIRSTKLEDSAMYFCASAYRSGANVLTFGAGSRLTVL.

The V call is TRBV21-1, the J call TRBJ1-3; no DNA check was done on the table's D call, TRBD1. TRBV21-1 is described as a pseudogene. The CDR3 extends over 17 amino acids. CDR3 region: CASELQGLGYSGNTIYF. Written as DNA, the CDR3 is TGTGCCAGTGAGTTACAGGGACTGGGATACTCTGGAAACACCATATATTTT.

This chain links TRBV11-1 with TRBJ2-7, with TRBD2 as a possible D gene (6 bases). Trimming took 0 bases from V and 3 from J, leaving 9 bases between them. Germline V lookup: CDR1 SGHAT, CDR2 FQDESV (reference sequence). The CDR3 sequence is 14 residues long. CDR3 in amino acids: CASSLASGGYEQYF. The DNA of the CDR3 is TGTGCCAGCAGCTTAGCTAGCGGTGGCTACGAGCAGTACTTC.

The V gene is TRBV3-1, the J gene TRBJ2-5, with 9 bases lining up with TRBD1. Germline CDR1 is LGHDT and CDR2 is YNNKEL (reference sequence). The junction had 8 bases not matched to a gene; V was cut back by 5 bases and J by 4 bases. The CDR3 loop spans 15 amino acids. The CDR3 region is CASSAGTGSGETQYF. The CDR3, as DNA: TGTGCCAGCAGCGCCGGGACAGGGAGCGGAGAGACCCAGTACTTC.

The chain uses TRBV4-3 and TRBJ1-1, with a weak D call TRBD1 (5 bases). This CDR3 region has 13 residues. V was trimmed by 4 bases and J by 7 bases, leaving 13 bases between them. CDR1 is LGHNA, CDR2 YSLEER, per germline. This CDR3 reads CASSPYMTVEAFF. The CDR3 DNA reads as TGCGCCAGCAGCCCTTATATGACAGTTGAAGCTTTCTTT.

V gene TRBV4-1 combines with J gene TRBJ2-7; a possible D gene is TRBD1 (6 bases). Trimming removed 3 bases from V and 7 bases from J, with 22 bases in between. This CDR3 comprises 16 residues. Looked up from germline, CDR1 is MGHRA and CDR2 is YSYEKL. CDR3 nucleotides: TGCGCCAGCAGCCATGAATGGACAGTTCCTCTCGGGGAGCAGTACTTC. This translates into CASSHEWTVPLGEQYF.

The rearrangement joins TRBV6-2 or TRBV6-3 to TRBJ2-7; 7 bases align to TRBD1. With 0 bases clipped from V and 0 bases from J, the junction kept 5 bases outside the gene matches. This CDR3 region has 16 residues. Germline V gene data show CDR1 as MNHEY and CDR2 as SVGEGT. This chain's CDR3 is CASSYSTGRSSYEQYV. As DNA, the CDR3 is TGTGCCAGCAGTTACTCGACAGGGAGAAGCTCCTACGAGCAGTACGTC.